This T cell receptor beta chain is drawn from a study of cytomegalovirus exposure and HLA in healthy donors (dated by TCRdb to between 2016 and 2019). For the wider study: In an earlier analysis of under 750 of the donors, approximately 300 Gb of sequence data and approximately 120 million unique TCR beta sequences from roughly 180 million T cells were reported. An early release covering roughly 600 HLA-typed donors comprised about 320 gigabases of sequencing data and around 80 million unique TCR sequences. Of the roughly 400 genotyped donors, 65% to 90% fell in the genetic ancestry cluster associated with self-reported Caucasian donors. The study aimed to test whether cataloging public T cell receptors could reveal signatures of past pathogen exposure. The study profiled the T cell repertoires of under 850 subjects by immunosequencing and related them to cytomegalovirus serostatus. Besides the first cohort of approximately 670 subjects, a separate validation cohort made up of 120 different subjects was used. To predict cytomegalovirus infection status, the study combined high-throughput TCR immunosequencing, statistical association of individual TCRs with disease status, and machine learning. A later analysis re-analyzed previously published TCR beta repertoires from 500 to 700 donors and added high-resolution HLA genotyping to study TCR occurrence patterns. The later analysis used no new phenotypic data to find candidate immune exposures, relying instead on TCR beta sequences and their occurrence across donors. In an earlier analysis of 587 of the donors, high-throughput TCR beta sequencing was used to judge whether each TCR beta V gene segment behaved as functional or pseudogenic. Donor age, sex, ethnicity and CMV serostatus were compiled alongside the repertoire data. A later genetic analysis took genome-wide SNP genotypes for about three fifths of the roughly 700 donors and used that subset as a discovery cohort. All discovery cohort repertoires had been generated using a single sequencing platform. HLA typing covered class I and class II loci at four-digit resolution. The number of typed donors differed by locus: about 620-630 for A, B, C, DRB1 and DQB1; approximately 520 for DQA1; around 610 for DPA1; and around 470 for DPB1. Four or five DR-DQ haplotypes were handled as single units for association and clustering, since linkage in the cohort was strong. Among 300 to 450 genotyped donors of the cohort, an average of approximately 250,000 unique TCR beta nucleotide sequences were sequenced per donor, roughly a sixth of them non-productive. General conclusions and limits of the study: Compared with the roughly 700-donor mean, donors in an Asian-associated ancestry cluster had fewer N-insertions in productive TCRs, according to a later genetic analysis. A cluster of highly shared sequence variants was judged likely to be a technical artifact of the sequencing pipeline. In a later analysis, some 18,000 TCR beta sequences were associated with specific HLA alleles at a false discovery rate of 0.05. Roughly uniform sequencing depth across donors was assumed in presence/absence analyses, although this assumption may not hold. Immune exposure information for the cohort was limited to CMV serostatus. When HLA alleles, especially DR and DQ, strongly co-occurred, attributing TCR associations to individual alleles was difficult. In a later analysis, HLA-associated TCR beta chains showed more clonal expansion and lower generation probabilities than non-associated chains that were equally common. In a later analysis, most CMV-associated TCR beta chains were found to appear HLA-restricted, with HLA associations seemingly driven largely by CMV exposure. It was suggested by the authors that the approach could potentially be generalized to other disease states and immunological phenotypes. Broadly in line with IMGT annotations, most TCR beta V segments showed up in productive rearrangements about 90% or about 30% of the time in an earlier analysis of around 550 of the donors. This cohort had only TCR beta chains sequenced, and the lack of alpha or paired-chain data limited which features could be detected. The 87-base-pair reads could not distinguish some IMGT-functional V segments, including TRBV6-2 and TRBV6-3, so those segments were excluded. A few of the identified cytomegalovirus-associated TCR beta chains were confirmed in vitro to be specific for cytomegalovirus antigens. V-gene and J-gene trimming of TCR beta chains was associated with a missense DCLRE1C variant in a later genetic analysis, and the association was replicated in an independent cohort. Because HLA typing was missing for some donors at each locus, association tests included only the typed subset. A later analysis reported that several top co-occurrence clusters appeared linked to parvovirus B19, influenza, CMV and Epstein-Barr virus. Over 15 rarely observed V segments, including chromosome 9 orphons, were excluded from the earlier analysis of some 590 of the donors because counts were too low. Correlated functional status among segregating V segments might be attributable to linkage disequilibrium, but an unknown experimental factor could not be ruled out. A total of fewer than 200 TCR beta chains were listed by the study as associated with cytomegalovirus. In both the original and validation cohorts, the classifier was reported to diagnose cytomegalovirus status with high specificity and sensitivity. Most TCR sequences were observed very rarely across donors, whereas some public TCRs were present in many individuals. A later analysis found that TCR association rates varied across HLA loci, with DRB1 alleles showing the most associated TCRs and HLA-C alleles the fewest. A further reported finding was that TCR beta sequences accurately predicted the HLA-A and HLA-B alleles for most subjects in the first cohort.

The method behind the library was the immunoSEQ multiplex PCR assay. For the multiplex PCR, a mixture combining 60 forward primers for TCR Vbeta segments and 13 reverse primers for TCR Jbeta segments was used. A multiplex PCR assay on genomic DNA amplified the CDR3 region of rearranged TCR beta genes. The amplified TCR beta libraries were sequenced on the Illumina HiSeq System as 87-base-pair reads. As for the original processing: In a later analysis, some 80 million unique TCR beta chains were counted across the approximately 620 repertoires, and approximately 11 million of these chains were shared by at least two donors. Raw reads were error-corrected and collapsed into unique sequences with a nearest-neighbor algorithm that merged closely related sequences to remove PCR and sequencing errors. CDR3 sequences were aligned to IMGT reference sequences to assign V, D and J gene segments. Each retained sequence needed at least a six-nucleotide match to both a V gene segment and a J gene segment. Rearrangements were called productive when the CDR3 lacked stop codons and stayed in frame with V and J; all others were non-productive. Following IMGT convention, CDR3 was defined as the stretch from the second conserved V-encoded cysteine to the conserved J-encoded phenylalanine. The earlier analysis of more than 450 of the donors excluded sequences that lacked an unambiguous match to a single V gene segment. In an earlier analysis of around 600 of the donors, V segments were called functional above 56.7% productive rearrangements and were called segregating when the between-donor standard deviation exceeded 5%. To diagnose cytomegalovirus status from the catalog of TCR beta chain sequences, a statistical classification framework was built. A later analysis assigned V and J genes by comparing TCR nucleotide sequences with IMGT/GENE-DB human TR gene sequences. The TCRdist pipeline was used in a later analysis to assign CDR3 sequences and most-parsimonious VDJ recombination scenarios. In a later analysis, each TCR beta chain was defined by its CDR3 amino acid sequence together with its V-gene family, and reads without a unique V-gene family were excluded. To address suspected cross-contamination and a sequencing artifact, a later analysis removed a few hundred highly shared, low-generation-probability nucleotide sequences. For each public chain, a later analysis derived a clonal expansion index from normalized ranks of inferred template counts within each repertoire. A later analysis computed generation probabilities with a VDJ recombination model fitted to out-of-frame rearrangements, and checked the results against IGoR. In a later analysis, hypergeometric tests were used to score TCR-TCR, TCR-HLA and TCR-CMV co-occurrence, with a repertoire-size bias correction applied to TCR pairs. A later analysis estimated false discovery rates by permuting HLA or CMV assignments 20 times. In a later analysis, co-occurring TCRs were grouped using DBSCAN, with TCRdist sequence similarity added in when clustering inside HLA-allele-positive subsets. Repertoires with fewer than 30,000 or more than 120,000 public chains, plus five repertoires with anomalous nucleotide sharing, were excluded from co-occurrence clustering. Held by TCRdb, this immuneACCESS table contains in-frame sequences only and omits some clones. Under half of the omission traces to an unresolved V gene where checked; the cause of the rest is unknown. V and J calls and clone size are as listed in that table; D and trimming were resolved from the DNA. The sample includes 100,000 to 150,000 clones, with around 80% observed a single time. The ten largest clonotypes hold 3% of the sample.

For this clone: What this receptor recognizes is not known. No base-level quality is on record; no much larger clone is a single base apart.

The cohort was made up of 500 to 800 healthy bone marrow donors. At the time of sampling, all cohort members were nominally healthy, though unrecorded immune exposures were likely present. The donor tested CMV seropositive and was one of the 289 seropositive cohort members. A peripheral blood sample was provided by each donor, and peripheral blood mononuclear cells were used for TCR beta sequencing. Genomic DNA was extracted from the blood cell samples with the Qiagen DNeasy Blood Extraction Kit. From its cysteine to its phenylalanine, the CDR3 spans 15 amino acids. Just CDR3 DNA is preserved here, 45 bases in frame from base 1. V trim: 7 bases; J trim: 7 bases; unmatched bases: 12. For CDR1 and CDR2, the germline V gene lists LGHNT and FRNRAP.

Sequenced input: PBMCs. Here the chain combines TRBV12-5 and TRBJ2-2, with 7 bases in between that match TRBD1. The clonotype originates from a woman aged 18-35 years in good health and CMV-seropositive. The DNA sequence follows: TGTGCTAGTGCTAAGGGGCAGGGGGACGTCGGGGAGCTGTTTTTT. The resulting protein is CASAKGQGDVGELFF.